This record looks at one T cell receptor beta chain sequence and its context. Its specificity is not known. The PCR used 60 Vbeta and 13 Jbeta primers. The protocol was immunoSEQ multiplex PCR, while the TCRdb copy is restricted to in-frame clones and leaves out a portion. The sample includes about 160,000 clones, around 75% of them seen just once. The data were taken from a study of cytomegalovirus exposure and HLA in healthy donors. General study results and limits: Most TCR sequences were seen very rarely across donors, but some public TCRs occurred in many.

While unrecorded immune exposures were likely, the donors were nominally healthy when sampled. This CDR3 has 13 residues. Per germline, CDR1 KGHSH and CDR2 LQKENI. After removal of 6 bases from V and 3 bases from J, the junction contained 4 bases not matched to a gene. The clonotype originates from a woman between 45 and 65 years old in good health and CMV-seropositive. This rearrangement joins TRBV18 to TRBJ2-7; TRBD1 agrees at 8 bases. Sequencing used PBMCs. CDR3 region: CASSGGQGYEQYF. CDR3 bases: TGTGCCAGCTCGGGTGGACAGGGCTACGAGCAGTACTTC.